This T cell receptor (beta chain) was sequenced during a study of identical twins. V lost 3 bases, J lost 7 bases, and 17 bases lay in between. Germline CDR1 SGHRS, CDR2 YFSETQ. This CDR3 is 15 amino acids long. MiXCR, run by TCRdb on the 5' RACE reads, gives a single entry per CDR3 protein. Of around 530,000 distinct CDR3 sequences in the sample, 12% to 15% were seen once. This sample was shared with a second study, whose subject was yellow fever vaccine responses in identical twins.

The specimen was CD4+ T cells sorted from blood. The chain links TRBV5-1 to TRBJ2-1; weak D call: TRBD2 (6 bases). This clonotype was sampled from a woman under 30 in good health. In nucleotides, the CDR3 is TGCGCCAGCAGCTCCGGCGGGGCGCTTTTGAATGAGCAGTTCTTC. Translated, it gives CASSSGGALLNEQFF.